The 8 T cell receptor beta chains given below trace back to one sample, sequenced in a study of shared clonotypes between healthy human individuals (dated by TCRdb to 2020 to 2022). Libraries were constructed by the immunoSEQ multiplex PCR assay. Imported from immuneACCESS, the table was reduced by TCRdb to in-frame sequences with V and J called. These copies leave out some clones; in studies compared against another copy, an unresolved V gene accounts for under half, and the cause of the remainder is not known. This sample holds roughly 1,100,000 clones; about 70% were observed only once. The ten largest clones capture over 1.3% of the sample. The sequencing sample was made of memory CD4+ T cells sorted from blood. Per the publication, the cell subset or site label means: CD45RA-negative fraction. These receptors originate from a man between 18 and 35 years old in good health.

This chain uses TRBV5-4 with TRBJ2-1; D perhaps matches TRBD1 (6 bases). The CDR3 is 14 residues long. The germline CDR1 and CDR2 sequences are SGHNT and YYREEE (reference sequence). The V end lost 4 bases, the J end lost 6 bases, and 14 bases lay between the germline ends. CDR3 in amino acids: CASSPPGHPNEQFF. The CDR3, as DNA: TGTGCCAGCAGCCCTCCGGGACATCCCAATGAGCAGTTCTTC.

There are a few counts of this clone. Additional DNA sequences in this sample encode the identical CDR3. The chain has TRBV5-1 and TRBJ2-1; 12 bases are a match to TRBD2. The J segment lost 7 bases and the V segment lost 3 bases, leaving 5 bases of the junction unmatched. Germline V CDR1 and CDR2: SGHRS, YFSETQ. This CDR3 comprises 15 residues. CDR3 coding DNA: TGCGCCAGCAGCTCGACTAGCGGGAGATCGAATGAGCAGTTCTTC. This encodes CASSSTSGRSNEQFF.

This clone was seen many times. CDR3 residues: CASSPTQGTPLHF. In DNA, the CDR3 is TGTGCCAGCAGTCCCACCCAGGGGACACCCCTCCACTTT. The rearrangement joins TRBV27 to TRBJ1-6, with D possibly TRBD1 on 6 matching bases. The germline V and J ends were trimmed by 5 bases and 11 bases, with 13 bases remaining between them. In germline, CDR1 is MNHEY, CDR2 SMNVEV (reference sequence). CDR3 length: 13 amino acids.

The gene calls are TRBV6-5 and TRBJ2-3; D gene unclear. Germline V CDR1 and CDR2: MNHEY, SVGAGI. V shed 6 bases and J shed 2 bases, with 15 bases lying between them. The CDR3 is 15 residues long. CDR3 in DNA: TGTGCCAGCAGGACAATAACCGACCCCACAGATACGCAGTATTTT. Its protein product is CASRTITDPTDTQYF.

On this clone itself: The sample carries other DNA sequences with the same CDR3. J is TRBJ2-5 and V is TRBV5-6; D is possibly TRBD2 (7 bases). In germline, CDR1 is SGHDT, CDR2 YYEEEE. This CDR3 contains 15 residues. Trimming shortened V by 0 bases and J by 5 bases, and 14 bases separated the two germline ends. CDR3 region: CASSLGRRGGETQYF. The CDR3 DNA follows: TGTGCCAGCAGCTTGGGTCGAAGGGGGGGCGAGACCCAGTACTTC.

The chain links TRBV6-1 to TRBJ2-7; no clear D gene. The CDR3 contains 11 residues. The germline V gene has CDR1 MNHNS and CDR2 SASEGT. The V gene lost 8 bases and the J gene lost 6 bases, with 11 bases spanning the gap. CDR3 sequence reads: CASQDVGEQYF. DNA for the CDR3: TGTGCCAGCCAAGATGTGGGCGAGCAGTACTTC.

This chain connects TRBV10-3 to TRBJ2-5; TRBD1 matches at 8 bases. V was clipped by 5 bases and J by 4 bases; unmatched bases: 3. Germline V gene sequence: CDR1 ENHRY, CDR2 SYGVKD. CDR3 length equals 13 residues. Written as DNA, the CDR3 is TGTGCCATCAGTTCGCAGGGGGCAGAGACCCAGTACTTC. This codes for CAISSQGAETQYF.

This chain links TRBV11-2 with TRBJ2-7; D ambiguous. Germline V gene lookup returns CDR1 SGHAT and CDR2 FQNNGV. This CDR3 is 14 amino acids long. The V and J ends lost 2 bases and 3 bases respectively, with 11 bases between them. The CDR3 nucleotides read TGTGCCAGCAGCTTAATCCGGGCCAACTACGAGCAGTACTTC. Amino acid sequence: CASSLIRANYEQYF.